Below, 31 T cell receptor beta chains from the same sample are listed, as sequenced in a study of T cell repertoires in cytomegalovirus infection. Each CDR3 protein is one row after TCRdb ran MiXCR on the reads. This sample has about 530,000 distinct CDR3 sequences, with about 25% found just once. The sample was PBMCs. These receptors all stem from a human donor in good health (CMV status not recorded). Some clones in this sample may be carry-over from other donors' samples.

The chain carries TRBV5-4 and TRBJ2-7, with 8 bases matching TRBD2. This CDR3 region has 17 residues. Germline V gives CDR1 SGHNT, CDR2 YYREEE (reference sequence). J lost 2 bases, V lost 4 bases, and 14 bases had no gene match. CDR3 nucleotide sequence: TGTGCCAGCAGCACCAGTCTAAGCGGGGGCCAGCCCTACGAGCAGTACGTC. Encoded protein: CASSTSLSGGQPYEQYV.

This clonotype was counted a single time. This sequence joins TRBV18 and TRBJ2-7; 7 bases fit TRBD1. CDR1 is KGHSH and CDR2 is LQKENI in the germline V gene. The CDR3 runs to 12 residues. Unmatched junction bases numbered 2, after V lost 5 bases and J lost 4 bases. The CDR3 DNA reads TGTGCCAGCTCAGAGGACAGGTACGAGCAGTACGTC. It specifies CASSEDRYEQYV.

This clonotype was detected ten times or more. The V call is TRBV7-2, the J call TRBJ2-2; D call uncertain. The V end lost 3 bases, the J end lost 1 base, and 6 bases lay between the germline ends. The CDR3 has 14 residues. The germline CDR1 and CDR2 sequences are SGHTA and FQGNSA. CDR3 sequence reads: CASSFFGNTGELFF. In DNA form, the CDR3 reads TGTGCCAGCAGCTTCTTTGGGAACACCGGGGAGCTGTTTTTT.

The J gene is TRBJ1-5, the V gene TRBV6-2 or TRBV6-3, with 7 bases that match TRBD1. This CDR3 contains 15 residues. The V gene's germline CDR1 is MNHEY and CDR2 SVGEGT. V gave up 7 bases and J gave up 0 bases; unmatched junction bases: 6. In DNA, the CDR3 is TGTGCCAGCAAAGAAGACAGGGCTAGCAATCAGCCCCAGCATTTT. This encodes CASKEDRASNQPQHF.

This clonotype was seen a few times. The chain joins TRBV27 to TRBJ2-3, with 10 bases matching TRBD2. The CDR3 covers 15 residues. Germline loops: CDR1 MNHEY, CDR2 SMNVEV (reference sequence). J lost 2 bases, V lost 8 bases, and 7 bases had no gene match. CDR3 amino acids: CASGGLATYTDTQYF. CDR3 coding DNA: TGTGCCAGCGGGGGACTAGCGACCTACACAGATACGCAGTATTTT.

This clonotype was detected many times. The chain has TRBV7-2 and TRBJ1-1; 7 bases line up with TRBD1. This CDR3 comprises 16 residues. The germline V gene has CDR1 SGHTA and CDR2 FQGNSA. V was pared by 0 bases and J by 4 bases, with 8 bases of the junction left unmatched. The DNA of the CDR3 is TGTGCCAGCAGCTTAGCGGCAGGGGGTACAGGCACTGAAGCTTTCTTT. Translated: CASSLAAGGTGTEAFF.

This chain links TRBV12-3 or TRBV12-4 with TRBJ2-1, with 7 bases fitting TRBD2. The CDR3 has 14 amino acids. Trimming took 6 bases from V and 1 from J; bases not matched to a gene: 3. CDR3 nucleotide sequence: TGTGCCAGCAGAAATAGCGGGTCCTACAATGAGCAGTTCTTC. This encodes CASRNSGSYNEQFF.

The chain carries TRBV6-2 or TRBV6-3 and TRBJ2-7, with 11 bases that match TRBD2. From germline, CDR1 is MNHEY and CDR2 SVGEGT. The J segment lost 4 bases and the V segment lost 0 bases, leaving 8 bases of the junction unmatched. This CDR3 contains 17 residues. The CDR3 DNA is TGTGCCAGCAGTTACTCGCCGGGACTAGCGGCCTTATACGAGCAGTACGTC. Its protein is CASSYSPGLAALYEQYV.

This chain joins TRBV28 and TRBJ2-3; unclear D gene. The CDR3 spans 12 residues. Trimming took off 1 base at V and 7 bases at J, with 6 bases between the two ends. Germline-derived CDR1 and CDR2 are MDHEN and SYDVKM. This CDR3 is CASSLLGYTQYF. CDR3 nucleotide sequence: TGTGCCAGCAGTTTATTGGGGTATACGCAGTATTTT.

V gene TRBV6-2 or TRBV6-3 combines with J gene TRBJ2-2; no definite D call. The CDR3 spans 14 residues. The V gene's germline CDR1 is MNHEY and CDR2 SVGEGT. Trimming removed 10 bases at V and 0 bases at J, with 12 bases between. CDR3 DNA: TGTGCCACGGGCCCTACCGCGAACACCGGGGAGCTGTTTTTT. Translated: CATGPTANTGELFF.

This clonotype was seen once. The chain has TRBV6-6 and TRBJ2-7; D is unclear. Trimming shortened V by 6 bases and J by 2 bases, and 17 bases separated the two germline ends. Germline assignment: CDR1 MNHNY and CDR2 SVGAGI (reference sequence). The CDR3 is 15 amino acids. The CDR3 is CASRNSNKDPYEQYV. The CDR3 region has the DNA TGTGCCAGCAGAAATAGCAATAAGGATCCCTACGAGCAGTACGTC.

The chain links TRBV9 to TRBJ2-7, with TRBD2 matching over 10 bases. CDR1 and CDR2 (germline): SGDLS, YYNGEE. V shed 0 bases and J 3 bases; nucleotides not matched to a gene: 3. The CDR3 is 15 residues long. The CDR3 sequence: CASSVVASGSYEQYF. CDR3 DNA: TGTGCCAGCAGCGTAGTGGCTAGCGGGAGCTACGAGCAGTACTTC.

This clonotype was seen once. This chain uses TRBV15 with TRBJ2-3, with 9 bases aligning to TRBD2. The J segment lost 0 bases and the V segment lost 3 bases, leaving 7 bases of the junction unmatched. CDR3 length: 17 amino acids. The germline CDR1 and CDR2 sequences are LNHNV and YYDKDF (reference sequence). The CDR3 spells CATSRVRGGASTDTQYF. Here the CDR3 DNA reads TGTGCCACCAGCAGGGTGCGGGGGGGGGCTAGCACAGATACGCAGTATTTT.

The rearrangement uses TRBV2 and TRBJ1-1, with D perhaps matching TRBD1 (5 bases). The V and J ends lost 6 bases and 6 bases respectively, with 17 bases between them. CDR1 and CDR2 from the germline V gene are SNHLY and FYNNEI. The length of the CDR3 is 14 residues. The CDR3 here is CASRLGPREAEAFF. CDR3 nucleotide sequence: TGTGCCAGCAGACTCGGGCCCAGGGAGGCTGAAGCTTTCTTT.

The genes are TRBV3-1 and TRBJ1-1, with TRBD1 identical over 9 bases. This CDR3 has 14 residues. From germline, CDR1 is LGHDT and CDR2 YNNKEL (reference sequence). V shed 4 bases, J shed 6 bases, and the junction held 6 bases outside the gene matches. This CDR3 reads CASSPDRGWAEAFF. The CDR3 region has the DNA TGTGCCAGCAGCCCGGACAGGGGCTGGGCTGAAGCTTTCTTT.

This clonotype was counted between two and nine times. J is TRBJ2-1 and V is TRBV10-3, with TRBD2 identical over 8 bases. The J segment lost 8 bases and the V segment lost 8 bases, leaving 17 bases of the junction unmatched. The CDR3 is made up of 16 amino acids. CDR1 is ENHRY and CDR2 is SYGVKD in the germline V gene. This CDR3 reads CAIGLRGLAGNYEQFF. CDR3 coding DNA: TGTGCCATCGGATTACGGGGGCTAGCGGGCAACTATGAGCAGTTCTTC.

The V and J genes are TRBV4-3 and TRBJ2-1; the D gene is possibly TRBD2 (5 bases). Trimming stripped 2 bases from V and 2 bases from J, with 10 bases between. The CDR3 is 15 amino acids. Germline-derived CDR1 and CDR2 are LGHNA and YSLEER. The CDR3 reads CASSQNLLAYNEQFF. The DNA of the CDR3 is TGCGCCAGCAGCCAAAACCTACTAGCCTACAATGAGCAGTTCTTC.

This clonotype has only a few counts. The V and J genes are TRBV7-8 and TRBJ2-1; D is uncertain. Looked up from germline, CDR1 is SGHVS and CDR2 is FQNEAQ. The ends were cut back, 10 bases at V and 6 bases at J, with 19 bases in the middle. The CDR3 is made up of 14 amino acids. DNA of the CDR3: TGTGCCACTGCGGTCGGGTTAGTCTCCAATGAGCAGTTCTTC. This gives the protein CATAVGLVSNEQFF.

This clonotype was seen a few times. CDR3 nucleotide sequence: TGTGCCAGCAGTTACTTCGACAATGGCAAAAACATTCAGTACTTC. It is translated as CASSYFDNGKNIQYF. This sequence joins TRBV6-2 or TRBV6-3 and TRBJ2-4; D unclear. This CDR3 has 15 amino acids. CDR1 is MNHEY and CDR2 is SVGEGT in the germline V gene. Trimming left V 1 base short and J 3 bases short, with 10 bases between.

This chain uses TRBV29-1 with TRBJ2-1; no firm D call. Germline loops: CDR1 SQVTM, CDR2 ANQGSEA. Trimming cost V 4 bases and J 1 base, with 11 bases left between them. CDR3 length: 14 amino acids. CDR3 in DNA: TGCAGCGTTGGGACGCGCCAGTCCTACAATGAGCAGTTCTTC. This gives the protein CSVGTRQSYNEQFF.

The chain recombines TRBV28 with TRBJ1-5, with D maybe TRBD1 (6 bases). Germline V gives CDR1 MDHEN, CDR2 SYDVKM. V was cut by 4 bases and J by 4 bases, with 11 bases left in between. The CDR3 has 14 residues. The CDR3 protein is CASSSPDRNQPQHF. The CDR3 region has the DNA TGTGCCAGCAGTTCCCCCGACAGGAATCAGCCCCAGCATTTT.

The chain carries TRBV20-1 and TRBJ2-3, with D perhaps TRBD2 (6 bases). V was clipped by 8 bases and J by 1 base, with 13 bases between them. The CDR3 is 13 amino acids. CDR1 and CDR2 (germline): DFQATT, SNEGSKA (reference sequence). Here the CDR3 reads CSTAGSGTDTQYF. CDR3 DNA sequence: TGCAGTACGGCGGGAAGCGGCACAGATACGCAGTATTTT.

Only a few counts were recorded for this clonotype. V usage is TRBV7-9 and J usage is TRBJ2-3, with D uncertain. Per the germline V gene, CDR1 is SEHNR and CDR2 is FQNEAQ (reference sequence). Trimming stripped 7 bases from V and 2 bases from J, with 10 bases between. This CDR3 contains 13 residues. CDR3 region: CASTPVITDTQYF. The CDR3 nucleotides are TGTGCCAGCACCCCAGTCATCACAGATACGCAGTATTTT.

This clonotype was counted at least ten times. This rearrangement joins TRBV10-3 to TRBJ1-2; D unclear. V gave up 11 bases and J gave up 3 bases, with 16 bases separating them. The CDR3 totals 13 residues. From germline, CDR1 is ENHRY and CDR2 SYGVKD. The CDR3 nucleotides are TGTGCCTCCCAGGCCTCCCGGGACTATGGCTACACCTTC. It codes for CASQASRDYGYTF.

The chain's CDR3 is CSVEGWGRGNEQFF. In nucleotides, the CDR3 is TGCAGCGTTGAAGGATGGGGGAGGGGGAATGAGCAGTTCTTC. The V call is TRBV29-1, the J call TRBJ2-1; a possible D gene is TRBD2 (7 bases). CDR1 is SQVTM, CDR2 ANQGSEA, per germline. This CDR3 spans 14 amino acids. The V and J ends lost 1 base and 7 bases respectively, with 14 bases between them.

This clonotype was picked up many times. The CDR3 nucleotides read TGTGCCAGCAGCTTAGGGACAGGGAACAATGAGCAGTTCTTC. This gives the protein CASSLGTGNNEQFF. The chain recombines TRBV7-2 with TRBJ2-1; 8 bases align to TRBD1. Germline V CDR1 and CDR2: SGHTA, FQGNSA. The ends lost 1 base at V and 5 bases at J; junction bases unmatched: 1. The CDR3 runs 14 residues.

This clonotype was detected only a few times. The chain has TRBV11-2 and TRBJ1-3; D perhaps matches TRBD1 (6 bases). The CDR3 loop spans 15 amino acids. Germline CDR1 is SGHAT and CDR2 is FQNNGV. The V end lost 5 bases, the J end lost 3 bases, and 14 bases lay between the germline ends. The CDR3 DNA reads TGTGCCAGCAGCCCACAGGGTAGCTTTGGAAACACCATATATTTT. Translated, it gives CASSPQGSFGNTIYF. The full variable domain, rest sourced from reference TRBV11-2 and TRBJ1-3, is EAGVAQSPRYKIIEKRQSVAFWCNPISGHATLYWYQQILGQGPKLLIQFQNNGVVDDSQLPKDRFSAERLKGVDSTLKIQPAKLEDSAVYLCASSPQGSFGNTIYFGEGSWLTVV.

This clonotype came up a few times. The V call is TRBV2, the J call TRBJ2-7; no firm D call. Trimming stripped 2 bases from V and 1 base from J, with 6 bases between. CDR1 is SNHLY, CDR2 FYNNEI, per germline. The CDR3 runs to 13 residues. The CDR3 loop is CASSEPNSYEQYV. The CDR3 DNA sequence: TGTGCCAGCAGTGAACCTAATTCCTACGAGCAGTACGTC.

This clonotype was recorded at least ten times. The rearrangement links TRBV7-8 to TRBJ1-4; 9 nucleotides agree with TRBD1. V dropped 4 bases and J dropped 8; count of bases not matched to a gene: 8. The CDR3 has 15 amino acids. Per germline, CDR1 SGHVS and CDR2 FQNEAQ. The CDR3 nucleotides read TGTGCCAGCAGCTGGACAGGGGAAATGCGCGAAAAACTGTTTTTT. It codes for CASSWTGEMREKLFF.

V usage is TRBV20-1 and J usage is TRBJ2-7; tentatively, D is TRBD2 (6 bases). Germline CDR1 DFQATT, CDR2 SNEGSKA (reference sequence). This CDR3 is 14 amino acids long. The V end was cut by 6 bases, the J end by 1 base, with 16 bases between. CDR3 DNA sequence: TGCAGTGCGATTAGCGGATTCTTTTCCTACGAGCAGTACTTC. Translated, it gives CSAISGFFSYEQYF.

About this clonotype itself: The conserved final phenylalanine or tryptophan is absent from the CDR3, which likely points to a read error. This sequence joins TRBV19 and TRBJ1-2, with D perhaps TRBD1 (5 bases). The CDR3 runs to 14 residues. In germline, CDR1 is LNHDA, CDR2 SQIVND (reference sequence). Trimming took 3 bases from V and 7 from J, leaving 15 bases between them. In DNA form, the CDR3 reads TGTGCCAGTAGTATCCAGGGATCCGCGTTTGGCTACACCATC. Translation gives CASSIQGSAFGYTI.